This TCR beta chain stems from a study of CD8 T cells in ankylosing spondylitis. Study results and limitations: In reactive arthritis synovial fluid and blood, some motif variants had been reported before. Within ankylosing spondylitis blood, a TCR beta motif made up of several highly homologous variants appeared to be characteristic.

Each CDR3 protein gets one entry after TCRdb re-called the 5' RACE reads with MiXCR. The sample lists some 130,000 distinct CDR3 sequences; over 9.5% were seen once. Concerning this clonotype itself: Its matching antigen is unknown. This may be a read error: a much more frequent sequence differs by one nucleotide.

CDR3 size: 19 residues. Germline V CDR1 and CDR2: ENHRY, SYGVKD. V gene TRBV10-3 combines with J gene TRBJ2-5; D unresolved. Sequencing was performed on blood, either unsorted or a sorted T cell fraction (not recorded which). This sequence originates from a female donor with ankylosing spondylitis or in good health (not recorded which). The CDR3 loop reads CVISESVGRARDYQETQYF. Here the CDR3 DNA reads TGTGTCATCAGTGAGTCGGTCGGTAGGGCTCGCGACTACCAAGAGACCCAGTACTTC.